These 27 T cell receptor beta chains came from one sample sequenced in a study of cytomegalovirus exposure and HLA in healthy donors (dated by TCRdb to about 2017). The library was obtained by the immunoSEQ multiplex PCR assay. A mixture of 60 forward primers for TCR Vbeta segments and 13 reverse primers for TCR Jbeta segments was used in the multiplex PCR. What TCRdb holds here is the immuneACCESS table cut down to in-frame rearrangements. Part of the clones is not present; checked against another copy, under half of the missing clones reflect an unresolved V gene, and the others are unexplained. Counted in this sample were 150,000 or so clones; over 80% of them appeared once. The ten largest account for roughly 4% of the sample. The sequenced sample was PBMCs. Receptors were obtained from a man in his forties or fifties in good health and CMV-seropositive.

This clone has only a few counts. The chain is built from TRBV25-1 and TRBJ2-5, with TRBD1 identical over 8 bases. Germline V gene sequence: CDR1 MGHDK, CDR2 SYGVNS. The CDR3 has 14 residues. V lost 4 bases, J lost 2 bases, and 3 bases stayed unmatched. DNA of the CDR3: TGTGCCAGCAGTGGCCGGACAGGGCAAGAGACCCAGTACTTC. It yields the protein CASSGRTGQETQYF.

V gene TRBV5-4 combines with J gene TRBJ2-3, with 9 positions matching TRBD2. The germline V gene encodes CDR1 SGHNT and CDR2 YYREEE (reference sequence). The CDR3 runs to 18 residues. V lost 4 bases to trimming and J lost 1 base; unmatched junction nucleotides: 13. The CDR3 here is CASSPGGERGAGTDTQYF. In DNA form, the CDR3 reads TGTGCCAGCAGCCCCGGGGGTGAGCGGGGGGCCGGCACAGATACGCAGTATTTT.

The CDR3, as DNA: TGTGCCAGCAGTTTTGGTTCGAAGAGCACCGGGGAGCTGTTTTTT. This codes for CASSFGSKSTGELFF. The chain uses TRBV27 and TRBJ2-2, with no clear D. The V end was cut by 3 bases, the J end by 4 bases, with 12 bases between. The CDR3 spans 15 residues. The germline V gene encodes CDR1 MNHEY and CDR2 SMNVEV (reference sequence).

The V and J genes are TRBV9 and TRBJ2-2; weak D call: TRBD1 (5 bases). Germline CDR1 is SGDLS and CDR2 is YYNGEE. The CDR3 spans 15 residues. V lost 0 bases and J 5 bases, leaving 11 bases between the germline ends. CDR3 sequence (DNA): TGTGCCAGCAGCGTAGCGCAGGGTATGACCGGGGAGCTGTTTTTT. This codes for CASSVAQGMTGELFF.

The J gene is TRBJ2-2, the V gene TRBV5-3, with 9 bases fitting TRBD2. TRBV5-3 is annotated as an ORF whose role is uncertain. The trim removed 0 bases at V and 1 base at J, leaving 1 base unmatched. The CDR3 is 16 amino acids. CDR3 residues: CARSLASGKNTGELFF. CDR3 DNA: TGTGCCAGAAGCTTGGCTAGCGGGAAGAACACCGGGGAGCTGTTTTTT.

Only one count was recorded for this clone. The gene calls are TRBV9 and TRBJ2-7; 14 bases agree with TRBD2. The ends lost 7 bases at V and 4 bases at J; junction bases unmatched: 10. The CDR3 consists of 16 residues. Germline values: CDR1 SGDLS, CDR2 YYNGEE. DNA for the CDR3: TGTGCCAGCCCAGGAGGGGGACTAGCGGGGGATTACGAGCAGTACTTC. Translated: CASPGGGLAGDYEQYF. Combining the CDR3 with reference TRBV9 and TRBJ2-7 gives the whole variable domain DSGVTQTPKHLITATGQRVTLRCSPRSGDLSVYWYQQSLDQGLQFLIQYYNGEERAKGNILERFSAQQFPDLHSELNLSSLELGDSALYFCASPGGGLAGDYEQYFGPGTRLTVT.

With respect to this clone: This CDR3 is also generated by other DNA sequences in the sample. The CDR3 spells CASSPGLGNTGELFF. The CDR3 coding sequence is TGTGCCAGCAGCCCCGGACTAGGGAACACCGGGGAGCTGTTTTTT. J is TRBJ2-2 and V is TRBV9, with 7 bases fitting TRBD2. Germline-derived CDR1 and CDR2 are SGDLS and YYNGEE. V shed 4 bases and J 1 base; nucleotides not matched to a gene: 4. CDR3 length: 15 residues. Variable domain in full (rest from reference TRBV9 and TRBJ2-2): DSGVTQTPKHLITATGQRVTLRCSPRSGDLSVYWYQQSLDQGLQFLIQYYNGEERAKGNILERFSAQQFPDLHSELNLSSLELGDSALYFCASSPGLGNTGELFFGEGSRLTVL.

This chain joins TRBV7-9 and TRBJ2-7, with 8 bases identical to TRBD1. With 4 bases clipped from V and 4 bases from J, the junction kept 15 bases outside the gene matches. Germline V gene data show CDR1 as SEHNR and CDR2 as FQNEAQ (reference sequence). The length of the CDR3 is 17 residues. The CDR3 spells CASSSPYTGTGLYEQYF. CDR3 sequence (DNA): TGTGCCAGCAGCTCACCGTACACCGGGACAGGTCTTTACGAGCAGTACTTC.

V and J are TRBV15 and TRBJ2-3, with 8 nucleotides matching TRBD2. Trimming cost V 0 bases and J 5 bases; bases outside gene matches: 10. Per germline, CDR1 LNHNV and CDR2 YYDKDF (reference sequence). The CDR3 contains 17 residues. The CDR3 sequence: CATSRDRGGAEEDTQYF. The DNA of the CDR3 is TGTGCCACCAGCAGAGATCGGGGGGGCGCTGAGGAAGATACGCAGTATTTT.

Notes on this clone: Relative to the germline gene, one junction end is altered; a read error may explain this. Other DNA sequences from this sample encode an identical CDR3 as well. V usage is TRBV4-2 and J usage is TRBJ1-4; D call uncertain. The CDR3 contains 12 residues. Germline V gene sequence: CDR1 LGHNA, CDR2 YNFKEQ. CDR3: CASSQDPRELFF. The CDR3 region has the DNA TGTGCCAGCAGCCAAGATCCCCGGGAACTATTTTTT.

This chain uses TRBV7-9 with TRBJ2-3, with a possible D match to TRBD1 (5 bases). This CDR3 has 15 residues. Germline assignment: CDR1 SEHNR and CDR2 FQNEAQ (reference sequence). Trimming removed 5 bases at V and 4 bases at J, with 16 bases between. The CDR3 nucleotides read TGTGCCAGCAGCAAGGGTGCGCAGGGTTCAGATACGCAGTATTTT. This gives the protein CASSKGAQGSDTQYF.

V usage is TRBV27 and J usage is TRBJ2-2; D unclear. V lost 4 bases and J 2 bases, leaving 8 bases between the germline ends. There are 14 residues in the CDR3. The germline CDR1 and CDR2 sequences are MNHEY and SMNVEV (reference sequence). DNA of the CDR3: TGTGCCAGCAGTTCTGTATCTAACACCGGGGAGCTGTTTTTT. Amino acid sequence: CASSSVSNTGELFF.

The rearrangement joins TRBV6-5 to TRBJ2-7, with D possibly matching TRBD2 (5 bases). This CDR3 is 13 amino acids long. The germline V gene encodes CDR1 MNHEY and CDR2 SVGAGI. V was trimmed by 6 bases and J by 3 bases, leaving 12 bases between them. The DNA for the CDR3 is TGTGCCAGCAGGCGAAAGGGAGACTACGAGCAGTACTTC. Its protein is CASRRKGDYEQYF.

In its sample, this clone was seen a few times. The chain is built from TRBV5-8 and TRBJ2-2; 10 bases line up with TRBD1. Germline-derived CDR1 and CDR2 are SGHTS and YDEGEE. The length of the CDR3 is 15 residues. J was trimmed by 7 bases and V by 4 bases; bases with no gene match: 7. DNA of the CDR3: TGTGCCAGCAGCCCGGGGACAGGGGTCGACGGGGAGCTGTTTTTT. This translates into CASSPGTGVDGELFF.

This CDR3 reads CASSRLGTSGTDTQYF. CDR3 in DNA: TGTGCCAGCAGTCGCCTTGGGACTAGCGGGACAGATACGCAGTATTTT. The genes are TRBV28 and TRBJ2-3, with 12 bases fitting TRBD2. The CDR3 loop spans 16 amino acids. Trimming at V came to 5 bases and at J to 3 bases, leaving 6 bases not matched to a gene. Germline V gene lookup returns CDR1 MDHEN and CDR2 SYDVKM.

V usage is TRBV7-9 and J usage is TRBJ2-7, with a tentative D call TRBD2 (7 bases). The CDR3 sequence is 17 residues long. Deletions cut 6 bases from V and 0 bases from J, with 21 bases between. Per germline, CDR1 SEHNR and CDR2 FQNEAQ (reference sequence). The CDR3 DNA reads TGTGCCAGCAGTTCCATCCGGGGGGCACAGAGCTCCTACGAGCAGTACTTC. Translating gives CASSSIRGAQSSYEQYF.

The chain employs TRBV5-8 and TRBJ2-1, with TRBD2 matching 14 bases. The CDR3 has 17 residues. The germline CDR1 and CDR2 sequences are SGHTS and YDEGEE. Germline trimming cut 4 bases from V and 3 bases from J; bases unmatched to any gene: 6. CDR3 sequence reads: CASSAGLAGGLYNEQFF. For the CDR3, the DNA is TGTGCCAGCAGCGCTGGACTAGCGGGAGGACTCTACAATGAGCAGTTCTTC.

V and J are TRBV18 and TRBJ2-1; TRBD2 matches at 9 bases. Trimming removed 3 bases from V and 0 bases from J; junction bases left unmatched: 6. Germline V gives CDR1 KGHSH, CDR2 LQKENI. The CDR3 contains 17 residues. DNA of the CDR3: TGTGCCAGCTCACCCTTTGCGGGAGGGAGCTCCTACAATGAGCAGTTCTTC. This codes for CASSPFAGGSSYNEQFF.

The V and J genes are TRBV19 and TRBJ2-3; 12 bases align to TRBD1. With V trimmed by 5 bases and J by 2 bases, 5 bases remained unmatched. Per germline, CDR1 LNHDA and CDR2 SQIVND (reference sequence). CDR3 size: 16 residues. This chain's CDR3 is CASSSGTGGFTDTQYF. The CDR3, as DNA: TGTGCCAGTAGTTCAGGGACAGGGGGCTTCACAGATACGCAGTATTTT.

This clone is a singleton in its sample. J is TRBJ2-3 and V is TRBV5-1; TRBD1 might be the D (5 bases). This CDR3 has 15 residues. Trimming pared 4 bases from V and 2 bases from J, leaving 14 bases between. CDR1 and CDR2 from the germline V gene are SGHRS and YFSETQ. The CDR3 nucleotides read TGCGCCAGCAGCCTCCAGGGAACAGTCACAGATACGCAGTATTTT. Residues: CASSLQGTVTDTQYF.

This chain uses TRBV2 with TRBJ2-1, with 9 bases aligning to TRBD2. Germline V gene sequence: CDR1 SNHLY, CDR2 FYNNEI. V gave up 8 bases and J gave up 5 bases; unmatched junction bases: 10. This CDR3 is built from 15 residues. The CDR3 reads CASAEGLALNNEQFF. The CDR3 DNA reads as TGTGCCAGCGCCGAGGGACTAGCACTAAACAATGAGCAGTTCTTC.

Notes on this clone: At one boundary the junction diverges from the germline segment, which might be a read error. V and J are TRBV4-3 and TRBJ1-1; 11 bases line up with TRBD1. CDR3 size: 18 residues. Germline V lookup: CDR1 LGHNA, CDR2 YSLEER. CDR3 sequence: CTSSQDWTGGASDTEAFF. For the CDR3, the DNA is TGCACCAGCAGCCAAGATTGGACAGGGGGCGCATCTGACACTGAAGCTTTCTTT.

The V and J genes are TRBV29-1 and TRBJ1-1; maybe TRBD1 (6 bases). CDR3 length: 10 amino acids. V lost 3 bases, J lost 8 bases, and 7 bases lay in between. Germline V gene lookup returns CDR1 SQVTM and CDR2 ANQGSEA. The CDR3 sequence is CSVDTGEAFF. CDR3 nucleotides: TGCAGCGTTGATACAGGGGAAGCTTTCTTT. Complete variable domain (other parts from reference TRBV29-1 and TRBJ1-1): SAVISQKPSRDICQRGTSLTIQCQVDSQVTMMFWYRQQPGQSLTLIATANQGSEATYESGFVIDKFPISRPNLTFSTLTVSNMSPEDSSIYLCSVDTGEAFFGQGTRLTVV.

The chain carries TRBV7-2 and TRBJ1-3; the D is unclear. Germline V CDR1 and CDR2: SGHTA, FQGNSA. The ends were cut back, 5 bases at V and 0 bases at J, with 14 bases in the middle. The CDR3 is 16 residues long. CDR3 loop: CASSLLLRGSGNTIYF. The CDR3 DNA sequence: TGTGCCAGCAGCCTCTTATTACGCGGCTCTGGAAACACCATATATTTT.

This sequence joins TRBV19 and TRBJ1-5, with unresolved D. V lost 6 bases and J 0 bases, leaving 12 bases between the germline ends. Germline CDR1 and CDR2: LNHDA and SQIVND (reference sequence). This CDR3 has 15 residues. The CDR3 nucleotides are TGTGCCAGTAGCCGTGATAGAATTAGCAATCAGCCCCAGCATTTT. This gives the protein CASSRDRISNQPQHF.

About this clone: Its ends do not fully match the called genes, so a read error is possible. The V call is TRBV29-1, the J call TRBJ2-1, with TRBD2 matching 9 bases. CDR3 length: 16 amino acids. The germline CDR1 and CDR2 sequences are SQVTM and ANQGSEA. In DNA form, the CDR3 reads TGCAGCGGCCTGGTCGGCGGGAGGGAAGCCTACAATGAGCGGTTCTTC. Amino acids: CSGLVGGREAYNERFF.

The chain joins TRBV5-1 to TRBJ2-7; 11 bases are a match to TRBD2. The CDR3 sequence is 20 residues long. V lost 0 bases and J lost 3; bases outside the gene matches: 17. CDR1 and CDR2 (germline): SGHRS, YFSETQ. CDR3 residues: CASSLARLAGSLKSSYEQYF. The CDR3 coding sequence is TGCGCCAGCAGCTTGGCCCGACTAGCGGGAAGCCTTAAAAGTAGCTACGAGCAGTACTTC.